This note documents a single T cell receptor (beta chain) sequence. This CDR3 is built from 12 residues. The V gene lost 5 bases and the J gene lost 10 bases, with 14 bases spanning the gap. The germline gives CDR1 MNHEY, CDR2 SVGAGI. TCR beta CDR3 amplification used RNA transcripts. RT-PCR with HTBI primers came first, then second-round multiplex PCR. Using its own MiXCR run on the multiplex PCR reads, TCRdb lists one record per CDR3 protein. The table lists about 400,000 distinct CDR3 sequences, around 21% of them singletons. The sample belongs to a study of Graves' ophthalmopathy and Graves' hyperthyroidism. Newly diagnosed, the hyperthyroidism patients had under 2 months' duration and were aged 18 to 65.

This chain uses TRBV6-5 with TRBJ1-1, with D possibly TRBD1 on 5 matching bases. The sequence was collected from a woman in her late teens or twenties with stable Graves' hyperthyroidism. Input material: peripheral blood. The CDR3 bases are TGTGCCAGCAGTAATCTCGGGGCGCGAGCTTTCTTT. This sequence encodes CASSNLGARAFF.